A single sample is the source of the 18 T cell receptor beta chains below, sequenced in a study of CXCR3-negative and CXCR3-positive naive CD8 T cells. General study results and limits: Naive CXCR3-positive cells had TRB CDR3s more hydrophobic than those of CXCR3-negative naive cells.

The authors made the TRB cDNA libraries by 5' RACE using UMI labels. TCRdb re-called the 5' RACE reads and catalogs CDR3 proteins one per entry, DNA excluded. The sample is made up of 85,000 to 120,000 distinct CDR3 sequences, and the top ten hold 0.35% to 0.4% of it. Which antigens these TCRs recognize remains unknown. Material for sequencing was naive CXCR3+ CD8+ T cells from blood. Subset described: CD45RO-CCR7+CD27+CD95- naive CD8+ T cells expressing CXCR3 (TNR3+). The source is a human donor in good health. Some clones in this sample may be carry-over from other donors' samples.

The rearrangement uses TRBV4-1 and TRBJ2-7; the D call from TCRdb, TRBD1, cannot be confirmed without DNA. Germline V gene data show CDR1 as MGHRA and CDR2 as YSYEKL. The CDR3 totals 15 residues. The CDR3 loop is CASSEGRDRTYEQYF.

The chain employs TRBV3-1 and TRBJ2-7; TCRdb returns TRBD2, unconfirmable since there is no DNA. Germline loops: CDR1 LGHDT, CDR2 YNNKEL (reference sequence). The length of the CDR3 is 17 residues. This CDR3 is CASSQVFVGSTLNEQYF.

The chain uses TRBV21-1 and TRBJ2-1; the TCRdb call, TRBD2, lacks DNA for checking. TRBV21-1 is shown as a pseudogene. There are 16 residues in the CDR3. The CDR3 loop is CASSGRLAVIYNEQFF.

This CDR3 is CSATGLDNTGELFF. The rearrangement joins TRBV20-1 to TRBJ2-2; with no DNA, the TCRdb D assignment of TRBD2 cannot be verified. CDR3 size: 14 residues. CDR1 and CDR2 (germline): DFQATT, SNEGSKA (reference sequence).

CDR3 region: CASTPLNRGYEQYF. The rearrangement links TRBV28 to TRBJ2-7; with no DNA, the TCRdb D assignment of TRBD2 cannot be verified. The CDR3 loop spans 14 amino acids. Germline V CDR1 and CDR2: MDHEN, SYDVKM.

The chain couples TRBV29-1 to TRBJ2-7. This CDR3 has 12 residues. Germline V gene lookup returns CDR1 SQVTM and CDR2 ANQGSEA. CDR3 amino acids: CSVLVLGYEQYF.

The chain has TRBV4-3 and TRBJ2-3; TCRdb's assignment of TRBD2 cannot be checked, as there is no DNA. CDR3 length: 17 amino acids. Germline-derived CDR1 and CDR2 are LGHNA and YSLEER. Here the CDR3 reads CASSQGTGALGTDTQYF.

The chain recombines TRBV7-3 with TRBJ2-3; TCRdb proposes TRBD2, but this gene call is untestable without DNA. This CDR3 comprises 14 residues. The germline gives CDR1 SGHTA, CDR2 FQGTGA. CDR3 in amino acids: CASSLLPPTDTQYF. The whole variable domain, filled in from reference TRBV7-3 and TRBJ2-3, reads GAGVSQTPSNKVTEKGKYVELRCDPISGHTALYWYRQSLGQGPEFLIYFQGTGAADDSGLPNDRFFAVRPEGSVSTLKIQRTERGDSAVYLCASSLLPPTDTQYFGPGTRLTVL.

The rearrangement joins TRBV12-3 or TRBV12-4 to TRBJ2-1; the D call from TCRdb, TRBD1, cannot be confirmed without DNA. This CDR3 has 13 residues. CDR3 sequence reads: CASSFAASHEQFF.

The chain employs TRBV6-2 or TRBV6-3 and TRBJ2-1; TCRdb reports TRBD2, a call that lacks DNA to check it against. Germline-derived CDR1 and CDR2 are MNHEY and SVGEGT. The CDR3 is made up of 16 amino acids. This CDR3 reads CASSYWEGLETNEQFF.

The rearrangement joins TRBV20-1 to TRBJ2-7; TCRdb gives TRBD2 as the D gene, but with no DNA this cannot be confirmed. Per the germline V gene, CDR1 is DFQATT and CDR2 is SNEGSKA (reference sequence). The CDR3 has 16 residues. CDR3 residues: CSAGGVAGGLSEEQYF.

CDR3 residues: CSARELAGGYNEQFF. The V gene is TRBV20-1, the J gene TRBJ2-1; TCRdb proposes TRBD2, but this gene call is untestable without DNA. The germline CDR1 and CDR2 sequences are DFQATT and SNEGSKA (reference sequence). The CDR3 sequence is 15 residues long.

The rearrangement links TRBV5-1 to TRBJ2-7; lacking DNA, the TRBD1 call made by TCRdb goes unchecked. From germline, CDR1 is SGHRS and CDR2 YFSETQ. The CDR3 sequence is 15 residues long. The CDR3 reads CASSPRGQGSYEQYF.

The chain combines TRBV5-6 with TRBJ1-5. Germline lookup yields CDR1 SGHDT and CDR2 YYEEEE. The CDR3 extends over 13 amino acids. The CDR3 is CASSFSIGQPQHF.

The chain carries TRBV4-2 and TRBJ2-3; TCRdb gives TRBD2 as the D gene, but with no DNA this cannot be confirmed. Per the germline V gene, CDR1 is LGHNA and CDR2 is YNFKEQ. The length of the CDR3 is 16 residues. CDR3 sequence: CASSPWTSGSSDTQYF.

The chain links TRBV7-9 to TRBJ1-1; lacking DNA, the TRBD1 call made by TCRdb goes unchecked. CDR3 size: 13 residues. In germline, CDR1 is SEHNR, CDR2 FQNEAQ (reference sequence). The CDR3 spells CASSFQGDTEAFF.

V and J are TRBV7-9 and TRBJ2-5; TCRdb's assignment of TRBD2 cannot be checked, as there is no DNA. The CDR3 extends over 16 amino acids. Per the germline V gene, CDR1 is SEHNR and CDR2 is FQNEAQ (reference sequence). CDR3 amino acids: CASTPGIAEYQETQYF. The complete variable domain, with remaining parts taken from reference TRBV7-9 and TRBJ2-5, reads DTGVSQNPRHKITKRGQNVTFRCDPISEHNRLYWYRQTLGQGPEFLTYFQNEAQLEKSRLLSDRFSAERPKGSFSTLEIQRTEQGDSAMYLCASTPGIAEYQETQYFGPGTRLLVL.

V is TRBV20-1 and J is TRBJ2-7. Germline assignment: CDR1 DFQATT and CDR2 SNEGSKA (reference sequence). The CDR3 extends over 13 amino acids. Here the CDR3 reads CSASDHETYEQYF.